The present T cell receptor (beta chain) was sequenced within a study of CD8+ T cells in alopecia areata. RNA was extracted and reverse transcribed into cDNA as the sequencing template. TCRdb's table, derived via immunoSEQ multiplex PCR, lists solely in-frame clones and lacks some. The table shows about 250,000 clones, with 67% occurring only once. CDR1 and CDR2 from the germline V gene are SGHVS and FNYEAQ. The CDR3 is 15 amino acids. V lost 2 bases to trimming and J lost 5 bases; unmatched junction nucleotides: 6. The chain uses TRBV7-6 and TRBJ2-5, with 9 bases that match TRBD1. The origin of this receptor is a human donor with alopecia areata. The specimen comprised CD4+ T cells sorted from blood, sampled at week 0. The DNA for the CDR3 is TGTGCCAGCAGCTTATTGACAGGGGGTTGGGAGACCCAGTACTTC. Its protein is CASSLLTGGWETQYF.